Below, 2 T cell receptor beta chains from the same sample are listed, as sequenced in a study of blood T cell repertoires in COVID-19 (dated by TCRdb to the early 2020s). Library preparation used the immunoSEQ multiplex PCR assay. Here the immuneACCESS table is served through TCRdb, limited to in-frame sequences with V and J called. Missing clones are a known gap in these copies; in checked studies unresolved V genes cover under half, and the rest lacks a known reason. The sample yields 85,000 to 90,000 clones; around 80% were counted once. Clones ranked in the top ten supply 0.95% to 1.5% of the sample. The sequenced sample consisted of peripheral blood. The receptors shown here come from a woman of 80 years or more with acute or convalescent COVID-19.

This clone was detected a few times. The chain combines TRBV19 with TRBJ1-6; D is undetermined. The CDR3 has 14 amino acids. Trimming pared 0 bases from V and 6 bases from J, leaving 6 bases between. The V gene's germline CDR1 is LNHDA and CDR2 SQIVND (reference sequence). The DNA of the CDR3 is TGTGCCAGTAGTATAGACAGAATTAATTCACCCCTCCACTTT. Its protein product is CASSIDRINSPLHF.

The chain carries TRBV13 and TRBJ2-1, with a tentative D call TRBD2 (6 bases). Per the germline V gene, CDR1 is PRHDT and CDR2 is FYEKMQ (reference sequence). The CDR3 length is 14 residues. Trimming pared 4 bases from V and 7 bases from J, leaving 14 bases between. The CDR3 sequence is CASSSRLGGNEQFF. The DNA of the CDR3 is TGTGCCAGCAGCTCCCGGTTGGGGGGAAATGAGCAGTTCTTC. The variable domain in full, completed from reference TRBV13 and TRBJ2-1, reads AAGVIQSPRHLIKEKRETATLKCYPIPRHDTVYWYQQGPGQDPQFLISFYEKMQSDKGSIPDRFSAQQFSDYHSELNMSSLELGDSALYFCASSSRLGGNEQFFGPGTRLTVL.